The rows below give T cell receptor beta chains drawn from one sample of a study of shared clonotypes between healthy human individuals. The data were produced by immunoSEQ multiplex PCR, yet TCRdb's version contains in-frame clones alone and is incomplete. The sample yields around 2,000,000 clones, about 93% seen once. Sample: naive CD8+ T cells from PBMCs. The receptors come from a young man in good health. Some clones in this sample may be carry-over from other donors' samples. CDR3s include the opening cysteine and the closing phenylalanine or tryptophan. The order of the fields is clone size, V gene, J gene, D gene, CDR3 DNA, CDR3 protein. A D gene is named only where the DNA matches it firmly. The listing skips clone size in some rows; elsewhere it reads once, few, many or a size class.

clone size: -; V gene: TRBV27; J gene: TRBJ2-1; D gene: TRBD2; CDR3 DNA: TGTGCCAGCAGTCCGGGACTAGCGGGAGATGAGCAGTTCTTC; CDR3 protein: CASSPGLAGDEQFF
clone size: -; V gene: TRBV29-1; J gene: TRBJ1-1; D gene: -; CDR3 DNA: TGCAGCGTGGGGGGTACTGAAGCTTTCTTT; CDR3 protein: CSVGGTEAFF
clone size: -; V gene: TRBV13; J gene: TRBJ2-3; D gene: TRBD2; CDR3 DNA: TGTGCCATTCAAGAGCGGGGGGACACAGATACGCAGTATTTT; CDR3 protein: CAIQERGDTDTQYF
clone size: -; V gene: TRBV30; J gene: TRBJ2-7; D gene: TRBD2; CDR3 DNA: TGTGCCTGGAAGGACTTGTCTTCCGGGACTAGCGGGAGTTGGTCCTACGAGCAGTACTTC; CDR3 protein: CAWKDLSSGTSGSWSYEQYF
clone size: -; V gene: TRBV18; J gene: TRBJ2-7; D gene: TRBD2; CDR3 DNA: TGTGCCAGCTCACCCCGTGGATCTCATGCGGGAGGCTACCGTCCCTACGAGCAGTACTTC; CDR3 protein: CASSPRGSHAGGYRPYEQYF
clone size: -; V gene: TRBV7-9; J gene: TRBJ1-2; D gene: -; CDR3 DNA: TGTGCCAGCAGCTTAGATCCACAGGGCCTTGCCGGCTACACCTTC; CDR3 protein: CASSLDPQGLAGYTF
clone size: -; V gene: TRBV4-1; J gene: TRBJ2-5; D gene: -; CDR3 DNA: TGCGCCAGCAGCCAAGTTGGAGAAGAGACCCAGTACTTC; CDR3 protein: CASSQVGEETQYF
clone size: -; V gene: TRBV9; J gene: TRBJ2-1; D gene: TRBD1; CDR3 DNA: TGTGCCAGCAGCGTAGAGGGACAGAGAATTAGCTCCTACAATGAGCAGTTCTTC; CDR3 protein: CASSVEGQRISSYNEQFF
clone size: once; V gene: TRBV27; J gene: TRBJ2-7; D gene: -; CDR3 DNA: TGTGCCAGCAGTTCTAGGGGGTACGAGCAGTACTTC; CDR3 protein: CASSSRGYEQYF
clone size: -; V gene: TRBV29-1; J gene: TRBJ2-7; D gene: -; CDR3 DNA: TGCAGCGTTTGGCTAGCGAACGAGCAGTACTTC; CDR3 protein: CSVWLANEQYF
clone size: -; V gene: TRBV27; J gene: TRBJ1-5; D gene: -; CDR3 DNA: TGTGCCAGCAGTCGGGACGCTGGCAATCAGCCCCAGCATTTT; CDR3 protein: CASSRDAGNQPQHF
clone size: -; V gene: TRBV2; J gene: TRBJ1-1; D gene: -; CDR3 DNA: TGTGCCAGCAGTGGGAGACCTGGGACTGAAGCTTTCTTT; CDR3 protein: CASSGRPGTEAFF
clone size: -; V gene: TRBV4-1; J gene: TRBJ1-1; D gene: -; CDR3 DNA: TGCGCCAGCAGCCTGGGGACCCCGAACACTGAAGCTTTCTTT; CDR3 protein: CASSLGTPNTEAFF
clone size: -; V gene: TRBV7-9; J gene: TRBJ2-7; D gene: TRBD1; CDR3 DNA: TGTGCCAGCAGCTCCCGCCTGTACGGACAGGGGGCCCACGAGCAGTACTTC; CDR3 protein: CASSSRLYGQGAHEQYF
clone size: -; V gene: TRBV18; J gene: TRBJ2-5; D gene: TRBD2; CDR3 DNA: TGTGCCAGCTCACCACGAGACAGGACTAGCTGGCAAGAGACCCAGTACTTC; CDR3 protein: CASSPRDRTSWQETQYF
clone size: -; V gene: TRBV28; J gene: TRBJ2-7; D gene: -; CDR3 DNA: TGTGCCAGCAGTTTTTTAGGGGCCCCCTACGAGCAGTACTTC; CDR3 protein: CASSFLGAPYEQYF
clone size: few; V gene: TRBV12-5; J gene: TRBJ1-1; D gene: TRBD1; CDR3 DNA: TGTGCTAGTGGTATGGGACAGGGGAACACTGAAGCTTTCTTT; CDR3 protein: CASGMGQGNTEAFF